Listed below are T cell receptor beta chains from one sample, sequenced in a study of early T cells in non-severe SARS-CoV-2 infection. TCRdb re-called the 5' RACE reads through MiXCR, storing one row per CDR3 protein. In the table there are fewer than 130,000 distinct CDR3 sequences, over 10% of which are singletons. This material consisted of whole blood, taken at baseline. The receptors stem from an adult who was a healthcare worker with PCR-confirmed SARS-CoV-2 infection or an uninfected control (not recorded which). The CDR3 runs from the conserved cysteine through the conserved F or W. D genes are given only for firm matches. Size is stated for part of the rows, as once, few or many counts, or as a class when the clone is expanded.

>TRBV2|TRBJ2-2|few|13|.
CASTKEKPGELFF
TGTGCCAGCACGAAAGAAAAGCCCGGGGAGCTGTTTTTT
>TRBV28|TRBJ2-1|few|11|.
CASASYNEQFF
TGTGCCAGCGCTTCCTACAATGAGCAGTTCTTC
>TRBV6-2/TRBV6-3|TRBJ2-3|few|17|TRBD2
CASSYPLAGEVTDTQYF
TGTGCCAGCAGTTACCCCCTAGCGGGAGAAGTAACAGATACGCAGTATTTT
>TRBV6-5|TRBJ2-6|.|16|TRBD1
CASSRTGGTGANVLTF
TGTGCCAGCAGTCGGACAGGGGGCACCGGGGCCAACGTCCTGACTTTC
>TRBV6-5|TRBJ2-1|.|22|TRBD2
CASSYSNLWTSGREGVYNEQFF
TGTGCCAGCAGTTACTCGAATCTTTGGACTAGCGGGAGGGAGGGGGTTTACAATGAGCAGTTCTTC
>TRBV2|TRBJ1-2|few|13|.
CASSRSSDYGYTF
TGTGCCAGCAGTAGGAGTTCGGATTATGGCTACACCTTC
>TRBV7-6|TRBJ1-3|few|14|.
CASSSGSPGNTIYF
TGTGCCAGCAGCTCCGGGTCCCCCGGAAACACCATATATTTT
>TRBV5-6|TRBJ2-7|few|14|.
CASSLAGRGREQYF
TGTGCCAGCAGCTTAGCCGGGAGAGGACGCGAGCAGTACTTC
>TRBV7-3|TRBJ2-7|few|13|TRBD2
CASSLGLVGEQYF
TGTGCCAGCAGCTTGGGACTAGTCGGCGAGCAGTACTTC
>TRBV7-8|TRBJ2-3|few|16|TRBD2
CASSFALTSGTDTQYF
TGTGCCAGCAGCTTTGCCCTCACTAGCGGCACAGATACGCAGTATTTT
>TRBV20-1|TRBJ2-1|.|14|.
CSAQAGQSYNEQFF
TGCAGTGCTCAAGCGGGACAGTCCTACAATGAGCAGTTCTTC
>TRBV25-1|TRBJ2-7|many|13|TRBD1
CASSPGQGYEQYF
TGTGCCAGCAGCCCCGGACAGGGCTACGAGCAGTACTTC
>TRBV7-3|TRBJ2-2|many|15|TRBD1
CASSFGTGGTGELFF
TGTGCCAGCAGCTTCGGGACAGGGGGAACCGGGGAGCTGTTTTTT
>TRBV27|TRBJ2-7|many|16|TRBD1
CASSPPGTGGSYEQYF
TGTGCCAGCAGCCCCCCCGGGACAGGGGGCTCCTACGAGCAGTACTTC
>TRBV10-3|TRBJ1-1|.|16|TRBD1
CAISGLRQGMNTEAFF
TGTGCCATCAGTGGATTAAGACAGGGGATGAACACTGAAGCTTTCTTT
>TRBV10-3|TRBJ1-1|many|13|.
CATRPRDGTEAFF
TGTGCCACCCGTCCCAGGGACGGCACTGAAGCTTTCTTT
>TRBV6-6|TRBJ1-3|many|15|.
CASNPGTSSGNTIYF
TGTGCCAGCAACCCCGGGACCTCCTCTGGAAACACCATATATTTT
>TRBV29-1|TRBJ2-5|.|14|.
CSVELVLKVGTQYF
TGCAGCGTTGAACTGGTCCTAAAAGTAGGGACCCAGTACTTC
>TRBV2|TRBJ1-1|few|12|.
CASSVHGTEAFF
TGTGCCAGCAGTGTCCATGGGACTGAAGCTTTCTTT
>TRBV29-1|TRBJ2-1|few|15|.
CSVVRMGLAGHEQFF
TGCAGCGTTGTCAGAATGGGCCTCGCTGGACATGAGCAGTTCTTC
>TRBV28|TRBJ1-1|.|13|.
CASRGQMNTEAFF
TGTGCCAGCAGAGGACAGATGAACACTGAAGCTTTCTTT
>TRBV6-2/TRBV6-3|TRBJ1-1|many|11|.
CASSQGREAFF
TGTGCCAGCAGTCAAGGACGGGAAGCTTTCTTT